The rows below give T cell receptor beta chains drawn from one sample of a study of T cells in Graves' hyperthyroidism and ophthalmopathy. TCRdb reprocessed the multiplex PCR reads with MiXCR, giving one entry per CDR3 protein. The data hold about 420,000 distinct CDR3 sequences, with roughly an eighth observed a single time. What was sequenced was blood. The receptors come from a woman under 30 with Graves' hyperthyroidism. CDR3s include the opening cysteine and the closing phenylalanine or tryptophan. The D gene is left open where the match is weak. Clone size is shown for a subset of rows, as once, few, many or a class of expanded clone.

d_call: .
j_call: TRBJ2-3
v_call: TRBV11-2
clone_size: .
cdr3_aa: CASSLDFLGQLTDTQYF

d_call: .
j_call: TRBJ1-5
v_call: TRBV29-1
clone_size: many
cdr3_aa: CSVALEDQPQHF

d_call: .
j_call: TRBJ1-1
v_call: TRBV5-1
clone_size: many
cdr3_aa: CASSPQGTEAFF

d_call: TRBD2
j_call: TRBJ2-1
v_call: TRBV2
clone_size: many
cdr3_aa: CASSEKTSGLNNEQFF

d_call: TRBD1
j_call: TRBJ1-1
v_call: TRBV5-8
clone_size: .
cdr3_aa: CASSPSGQGAVTFF

d_call: TRBD1
j_call: TRBJ2-7
v_call: TRBV7-2
clone_size: many
cdr3_aa: CASSLGGTGGGYEQYF

d_call: TRBD1
j_call: TRBJ1-1
v_call: TRBV20-1
clone_size: few
cdr3_aa: CSVTTGDNTEAFF

d_call: .
j_call: TRBJ1-2
v_call: TRBV28
clone_size: once
cdr3_aa: CASSFSDRTGAYGYTF

d_call: TRBD1
j_call: TRBJ1-1
v_call: TRBV7-9
clone_size: many
cdr3_aa: CASSLDFGTGGTEAFF

d_call: .
j_call: TRBJ2-7
v_call: TRBV27
clone_size: many
cdr3_aa: CASSMPYEQYF

d_call: TRBD1
j_call: TRBJ2-7
v_call: TRBV20-1
clone_size: .
cdr3_aa: CSARGLTGASSYEQYF

d_call: .
j_call: TRBJ2-5
v_call: TRBV25-1
clone_size: few
cdr3_aa: CASSFFTQETQYF

d_call: .
j_call: TRBJ2-7
v_call: TRBV7-2
clone_size: .
cdr3_aa: CASSSQGPGHPGSYERYF

d_call: .
j_call: TRBJ1-1
v_call: TRBV28
clone_size: many
cdr3_aa: CASSYEGLMTEAFF

d_call: TRBD1
j_call: TRBJ1-5
v_call: TRBV10-3
clone_size: many
cdr3_aa: CAIRTGTGPSGGNQPQHF

d_call: .
j_call: TRBJ2-1
v_call: TRBV7-9
clone_size: few
cdr3_aa: CASEGGLNEQFF

d_call: .
j_call: TRBJ1-2
v_call: TRBV28
clone_size: many
cdr3_aa: CASSFRGAGYGYTF

d_call: .
j_call: TRBJ2-2
v_call: TRBV12-3/TRBV12-4
clone_size: many
cdr3_aa: CASSTGGDGELFF

d_call: TRBD1
j_call: TRBJ2-7
v_call: TRBV6-1
clone_size: .
cdr3_aa: CASRSSGTGTYEQYF

d_call: TRBD1
j_call: TRBJ2-7
v_call: TRBV3-1
clone_size: many
cdr3_aa: CASSQQGAWNEQYF

d_call: TRBD2
j_call: TRBJ2-1
v_call: TRBV11-1
clone_size: few
cdr3_aa: CASSALTSGRLNEQFF

d_call: .
j_call: TRBJ2-7
v_call: TRBV20-1
clone_size: many
cdr3_aa: CSASPSGEQYF

d_call: TRBD1
j_call: TRBJ1-1
v_call: TRBV15
clone_size: .
cdr3_aa: CATSRDYRQGNTEAFF

d_call: .
j_call: TRBJ2-3
v_call: TRBV6-2/TRBV6-3
clone_size: .
cdr3_aa: CASSDRSTDTQYF

d_call: .
j_call: TRBJ2-7
v_call: TRBV6-1
clone_size: many
cdr3_aa: CASSEVQGRSYEQYF

d_call: .
j_call: TRBJ2-3
v_call: TRBV28
clone_size: many
cdr3_aa: CASSTLDVSIVGDTQYF

d_call: TRBD2
j_call: TRBJ2-7
v_call: TRBV6-2/TRBV6-3
clone_size: many
cdr3_aa: CASTERAGVGEQYF

d_call: TRBD1
j_call: TRBJ2-7
v_call: TRBV28
clone_size: .
cdr3_aa: CASSFLGQGNEQYF

d_call: .
j_call: TRBJ1-3
v_call: TRBV6-2/TRBV6-3
clone_size: few
cdr3_aa: CASSLDWGDSGNTIYF

d_call: .
j_call: TRBJ1-2
v_call: TRBV28
clone_size: .
cdr3_aa: CASRLQPYVYGYTF

d_call: .
j_call: TRBJ1-2
v_call: TRBV20-1
clone_size: .
cdr3_aa: CSARGRSYGYTF

d_call: TRBD2
j_call: TRBJ2-5
v_call: TRBV30
clone_size: many
cdr3_aa: CAWSTGTSGRDGETQYF

d_call: .
j_call: TRBJ1-2
v_call: TRBV7-9
clone_size: many
cdr3_aa: CASSLGQYSAYTF

d_call: .
j_call: TRBJ2-3
v_call: TRBV29-1
clone_size: many
cdr3_aa: CSDRDSPSDTQYF

d_call: .
j_call: TRBJ1-1
v_call: TRBV28
clone_size: many
cdr3_aa: CASSFDRFTEAFF

d_call: TRBD2
j_call: TRBJ2-7
v_call: TRBV28
clone_size: once
cdr3_aa: CASRAAGLAVYEQYF

d_call: .
j_call: TRBJ1-1
v_call: TRBV11-1
clone_size: many
cdr3_aa: CASSLIRAEAFF

d_call: .
j_call: TRBJ2-2
v_call: TRBV2
clone_size: many
cdr3_aa: CASRVLATGELFF

d_call: .
j_call: TRBJ2-5
v_call: TRBV30
clone_size: .
cdr3_aa: CAWNGGAETQYF

d_call: .
j_call: TRBJ2-4
v_call: TRBV3-1
clone_size: many
cdr3_aa: CASSQGTIAKNIQYF

d_call: .
j_call: TRBJ2-2
v_call: TRBV4-1
clone_size: .
cdr3_aa: CASSQGPSRGRTGELFF

d_call: .
j_call: TRBJ2-1
v_call: TRBV12-5
clone_size: many
cdr3_aa: CASGLVFEEQFF